This T cell receptor beta chain was found in a study of vaccination effects on CD4 cells after COVID-19. From germline, CDR1 is SGDLS and CDR2 YYNGEE. The CDR3 runs 17 residues. With V trimmed by 0 bases and J by 7 bases, 8 bases remained unmatched. Antigen-specific CD4+ T cells were expanded with viral peptide pools in the ViraFEST assay before sequencing. Isolation of CD4+ T cells took place after 10 days of culture. The infection with SARS-CoV-2 (confirmed by PCR) occurred in this person between March and December 2020. Participants were vaccinated with two doses of either the BNT162b2 or mRNA-1273 vaccine. TCRdb's table, derived via immunoSEQ multiplex PCR, lists solely in-frame clones and lacks some. The table records 15,000 or so clones, around 78% of them present only once. A remark on this clone: Antigen: not known.

This TCR came from a human donor who had a prior SARS-CoV-2 infection. This chain joins TRBV9 and TRBJ2-1, with 12 bases that match TRBD2. The sequenced sample was CD4+ T cells from PBMCs cultured with HCoV-NL63 spike peptides, obtained after COVID-19 vaccination. Here the CDR3 DNA reads TGTGCCAGCAGCGTAGGCCCCCTAGCGGGGGGGCCTAATGAGCAGTTCTTC. Translation: CASSVGPLAGGPNEQFF. The whole variable domain, filled in from reference TRBV9 and TRBJ2-1, reads DSGVTQTPKHLITATGQRVTLRCSPRSGDLSVYWYQQSLDQGLQFLIQYYNGEERAKGNILERFSAQQFPDLHSELNLSSLELGDSALYFCASSVGPLAGGPNEQFFGPGTRLTVL.